This entry is about one T cell receptor (beta chain). Assay used: immunoSEQ multiplex PCR; TCRdb lists only in-frame clones, some missing. The sample records tens of thousands of clones, less than 95% being singletons. This sample is part of a study of OX40 agonist ivuxolimab in advanced cancers. The CDR3 spans 12 residues. From germline, CDR1 is SEHNR and CDR2 FQNEAQ (reference sequence). Between the trimmed V and J ends, which lost 5 bases and 2 bases, there was a span of 7 bases. This chain connects TRBV7-9 to TRBJ2-7; no firm D call. The clonotype originates from an adult with an advanced solid tumor such as melanoma, head and neck, liver or kidney cancer. This material consisted of CD4+ or CD8+ T cells sorted from blood, taken in a trial of the OX40 agonist ivuxolimab. The CDR3 DNA reads as TGTGCCAGCAGCCCTTCGGCCTACGAGCAGTACTTC. Translated, it gives CASSPSAYEQYF.